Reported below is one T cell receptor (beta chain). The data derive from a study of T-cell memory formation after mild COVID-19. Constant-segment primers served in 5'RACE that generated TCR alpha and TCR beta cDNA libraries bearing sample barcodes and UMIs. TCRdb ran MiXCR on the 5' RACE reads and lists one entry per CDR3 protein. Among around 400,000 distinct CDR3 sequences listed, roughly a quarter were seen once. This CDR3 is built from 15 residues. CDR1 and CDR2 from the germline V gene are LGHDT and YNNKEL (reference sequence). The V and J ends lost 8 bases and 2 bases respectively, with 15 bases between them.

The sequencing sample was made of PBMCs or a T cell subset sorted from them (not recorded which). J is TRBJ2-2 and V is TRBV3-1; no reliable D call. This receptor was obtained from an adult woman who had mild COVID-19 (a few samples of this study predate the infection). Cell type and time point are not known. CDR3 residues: CASLIRRENTGELFF. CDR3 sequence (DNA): TGTGCCAGCCTTATAAGGAGAGAAAACACCGGGGAGCTGTTTTTT.